A selection of T cell receptor beta chains follows, all from one sample in a study of blood T cell repertoires in COVID-19. The data were produced by immunoSEQ multiplex PCR, yet TCRdb's version contains in-frame clones alone and is incomplete. The repertoire holds some 130,000 clones, with roughly 87% as singletons. The sample was PBMCs or T cells enriched from blood (not recorded which). Receptors originate from a man between 25 and 39 years old who had recovered from COVID-19. Both conserved end residues are part of each CDR3. The order of the fields is clone size, V gene, D gene, J gene, CDR3 protein, CDR3 DNA. A D gene is named only where the DNA matches it firmly. Where a row states a size, it is once, few, many or the class of an expanded clone; other rows omit it.

-	TRBV2	-	TRBJ1-1	CASSDAGRQAFF	TGTGCCAGCAGTGACGCGGGGCGGCAAGCTTTCTTT
once	TRBV10-2	TRBD1	TRBJ2-3	CASKPPGQGAADTQYF	TGCGCCAGCAAACCACCGGGACAGGGGGCGGCAGATACGCAGTATTTT
once	TRBV27	TRBD1	TRBJ1-4	CASAGTATNEKLFF	TGTGCCAGTGCCGGGACAGCAACTAATGAAAAACTGTTTTTT
-	TRBV10-3	TRBD1	TRBJ2-2	CAISEKDRGGTGELFF	TGTGCCATCAGTGAAAAGGACAGGGGCGGCACCGGGGAGCTGTTTTTT
-	TRBV3-1/TRBV3-2	-	TRBJ2-7	CASSQDYYEQYF	TGTGCCAGCAGCCAAGACTACTACGAGCAGTACTTC
-	TRBV12-5	-	TRBJ1-5	CASGLRGNQPQHF	TGTGCTAGTGGTTTGCGGGGGAATCAGCCCCAGCATTTT
-	TRBV20-1	-	TRBJ2-7	CSVLRRDEQYF	TGCAGTGTTCTGCGGAGGGACGAGCAGTACTTC
-	TRBV5-1	-	TRBJ2-3	CASSSSTVPDTQYF	TGCGCCAGCAGCTCTTCGACAGTCCCAGATACGCAGTATTTT
-	TRBV19	-	TRBJ2-3	CASSWVGADTQYF	TGTGCCAGTAGTTGGGTAGGGGCAGATACGCAGTATTTT
-	TRBV3-1/TRBV3-2	TRBD2	TRBJ2-1	CASSQDGGGNDEQFF	TGTGCCAGCAGCCAAGATGGCGGGGGGAATGATGAGCAGTTCTTC
-	TRBV28	TRBD1	TRBJ2-3	CVSRKGDRGLGDTQYF	TGTGTCAGCAGAAAGGGCGACAGGGGCCTAGGTGATACGCAGTATTTT
-	TRBV7-9	TRBD2	TRBJ2-1	CASSSGLDLGNEQFF	TGTGCCAGCAGCTCGGGACTAGATTTAGGCAATGAGCAGTTCTTC
-	TRBV5-1	TRBD2	TRBJ2-4	CASSLTPSGGRENIQYF	TGCGCCAGCAGCTTGACTCCTAGCGGGGGGAGGGAAAACATTCAGTACTTC
-	TRBV30	-	TRBJ1-4	CAWSANPRRGEKLFF	TGTGCCTGGAGTGCGAATCCTCGACGGGGAGAAAAACTGTTTTTT
-	TRBV10-1	-	TRBJ1-3	CASSDGLGNTIYF	TGCGCCAGCAGTGACGGTCTTGGAAACACCATATATTTT
-	TRBV30	-	TRBJ1-2	CAWSPGGTPYGYTF	TGTGCCTGGAGTCCCGGGGGGACCCCTTATGGCTACACCTTC
-	TRBV6-5	TRBD1	TRBJ1-5	CASSRRTGSNQPQHF	TGTGCCAGCAGTCGGAGGACAGGCAGCAATCAGCCCCAGCATTTT
-	TRBV27	-	TRBJ2-2	CASSVRGTYTGELFF	TGTGCCAGCAGTGTCCGAGGGACATACACCGGGGAGCTGTTTTTT
-	TRBV19	-	TRBJ1-4	CASKEWKTLDNEKLFF	TGTGCCAGTAAGGAGTGGAAAACACTCGATAATGAAAAACTGTTTTTT
-	TRBV18	TRBD1	TRBJ2-2	CASSIGTDTNTGELFF	TGTGCCAGCTCAATCGGGACAGACACGAACACCGGGGAGCTGTTTTTT
-	TRBV6-4	-	TRBJ2-1	CASSAQGSSGNEQFF	TGTGCCAGCAGCGCACAGGGTTCAAGTGGCAATGAGCAGTTCTTC
-	TRBV6-5	-	TRBJ2-7	CASSYSTQYEQYF	TGTGCCAGCAGTTACTCCACCCAGTACGAGCAGTACTTC
-	TRBV27	TRBD1	TRBJ2-5	CASSPLRQGPQETQYF	TGTGCCAGCAGTCCCCTTAGACAGGGACCACAAGAGACCCAGTACTTC
few	TRBV30	-	TRBJ2-1	CAWNRALSSYNEQFF	TGTGCCTGGAACCGAGCGCTCAGCTCCTACAATGAGCAGTTCTTC
-	TRBV5-1	TRBD1	TRBJ2-7	CASSLRQGRSYEQYF	TGCGCCAGCAGCTTAAGACAGGGGAGGTCCTACGAGCAGTACTTC
-	TRBV27	-	TRBJ2-7	CASSSDISYEQYF	TGTGCCAGCAGTTCAGACATCTCCTACGAGCAGTACTTC
-	TRBV2	TRBD1	TRBJ1-2	CASSSSTGSYGYTF	TGTGCCAGCAGTTCCTCGACAGGGAGCTATGGCTACACCTTC
few	TRBV19	-	TRBJ1-5	CASSETGNQPQHF	TGTGCCAGTAGTGAAACAGGGAATCAGCCCCAGCATTTT
-	TRBV9	-	TRBJ1-4	CASSETVANEKLFF	TGTGCCAGCAGTGAGACAGTCGCTAATGAAAAACTGTTTTTT
-	TRBV9	TRBD2	TRBJ2-1	CASSVVAGVFDEQFF	TGTGCCAGCAGCGTAGTCGCGGGAGTTTTCGATGAGCAGTTCTTC
few	TRBV7-9	TRBD1	TRBJ1-5	CASSSQGAINQPQHF	TGTGCCAGCAGCTCACAGGGGGCGATCAATCAGCCCCAGCATTTT
-	TRBV27	-	TRBJ2-1	CASSGMGRAPTYNEQFF	TGTGCCAGCAGTGGCATGGGGCGAGCTCCTACTTACAATGAGCAGTTCTTC
-	TRBV9	-	TRBJ1-3	CASSVGTLGSGNTIYF	TGTGCCAGCAGCGTTGGGACTCTCGGCTCTGGAAACACCATATATTTT
-	TRBV5-1	TRBD1	TRBJ1-2	CASSLGPQGNYGYTF	TGCGCCAGCAGCTTGGGTCCACAGGGGAACTATGGCTACACCTTC
-	TRBV7-2	-	TRBJ1-2	CASSLEGVGYGYTF	TGTGCCAGCAGCTTAGAGGGGGTAGGATATGGCTACACCTTC
few	TRBV6-6	-	TRBJ1-5	CASSDINSNQPQHF	TGTGCCAGCAGTGACATCAATAGCAATCAGCCCCAGCATTTT
-	TRBV5-1	TRBD1	TRBJ2-1	CASRSGQGVFFNEQFF	TGCGCCAGCAGATCGGGACAGGGAGTCTTTTTCAATGAGCAGTTCTTC
once	TRBV25-1	-	TRBJ1-4	CASMDIEKLFF	TGTGCCAGCATGGACATCGAAAAACTGTTTTTT
-	TRBV11-3	TRBD1	TRBJ1-1	CASSHGTGEANTEAFF	TGTGCCAGCAGCCACGGGACAGGTGAAGCGAACACTGAAGCTTTCTTT
-	TRBV12-3/TRBV12-4	-	TRBJ1-1	CASSLQGFEAFF	TGTGCCAGCAGTTTGCAGGGGTTTGAAGCTTTCTTT
-	TRBV7-2	TRBD2	TRBJ2-3	CASKRGGTDTQYF	TGTGCCAGCAAGCGGGGGGGCACAGATACGCAGTATTTT
once	TRBV6-5	TRBD1	TRBJ1-1	CASRVTGVGNTEAFF	TGTGCCAGCAGGGTCACAGGGGTCGGGAACACTGAAGCTTTCTTT
-	TRBV5-4	TRBD2	TRBJ2-5	CASRLAGGETQYF	TGTGCCAGCAGGCTAGCGGGAGGAGAGACCCAGTACTTC
-	TRBV7-9	TRBD2	TRBJ2-7	CASSLARGRGNSYEQYF	TGTGCCAGCAGCTTAGCGCGGGGGAGGGGAAATTCCTACGAGCAGTACTTC
-	TRBV5-1	TRBD1	TRBJ1-1	CASSGQGGNTEAFF	TGCGCCAGCAGCGGACAGGGCGGGAACACTGAAGCTTTCTTT
few	TRBV5-6	-	TRBJ2-2	CASSFRPGRSGELFF	TGTGCCAGCAGCTTCCGGCCAGGCCGCTCCGGGGAGCTGTTTTTT
-	TRBV30	-	TRBJ2-5	CAWSLQGTETQYF	TGTGCCTGGAGTCTCCAGGGTACGGAGACCCAGTACTTC
-	TRBV15	TRBD1	TRBJ2-3	CATSRSDRGPTDTQYF	TGTGCCACCAGCAGGTCCGACAGGGGACCCACAGATACGCAGTATTTT
-	TRBV30	-	TRBJ1-2	CAWSVPGYDGYTF	TGTGCCTGGAGTGTACCGGGGTACGACGGCTACACCTTC
-	TRBV1	-	TRBJ2-5	CTSSPLRGLAGPQETQYF	TGCACCAGCAGCCCATTAAGGGGACTAGCGGGGCCACAAGAGACCCAGTACTTC
once	TRBV7-9	-	TRBJ2-2	CASSLTGSSGELFF	TGTGCCAGCAGCTTAACAGGTAGTTCCGGGGAGCTGTTTTTT
-	TRBV3-1/TRBV3-2	-	TRBJ1-2	CASSQASGYGYTF	TGTGCCAGCAGCCAAGCTTCAGGCTATGGCTACACCTTC
-	TRBV19	TRBD1	TRBJ1-3	CASIGQDSGNTIYF	TGTGCCAGTATTGGACAGGACTCTGGAAACACCATATATTTT
few	TRBV28	TRBD2	TRBJ2-5	CASSSLWTSGPRQETQYF	TGTGCCAGCAGTTCCTTGTGGACTAGCGGGCCTCGTCAGGAGACCCAGTACTTC
once	TRBV10-3	TRBD2	TRBJ2-5	CAISEGLAGQETQYF	TGTGCCATCAGTGAGGGGCTAGCGGGCCAAGAGACCCAGTACTTC
-	TRBV2	TRBD1	TRBJ1-1	CASSGRTGRNTEAFF	TGTGCCAGCAGTGGAAGGACAGGGAGGAACACTGAAGCTTTCTTT
-	TRBV9	-	TRBJ2-3	CASSVAAGAGTDTQYF	TGTGCCAGCAGCGTAGCGGCGGGGGCTGGCACAGATACGCAGTATTTT
few	TRBV7-9	-	TRBJ1-2	CASSLETAGYGYTF	TGTGCCAGCAGCTTAGAGACCGCGGGGTATGGCTACACCTTC
-	TRBV28	-	TRBJ1-5	CASSSPGLPKSWNQPQHF	TGTGCCAGCAGTTCCCCGGGACTCCCGAAAAGTTGGAATCAGCCCCAGCATTTT
few	TRBV5-4	-	TRBJ2-2	CASSLVGGDTGELFF	TGTGCCAGCAGCTTGGTGGGCGGGGACACCGGGGAGCTGTTTTTT